The sequence of this T cell receptor beta chain was determined in a study of Ad26.COV2.S vaccination and SARS-CoV-2 variants. Background on the study: Into the muscle, Ad26.COV2.S was dosed once or twice, 56 days apart. Study-level results: It was vaccine recipients, not placebo recipients, who had the higher spike-specific TCR breadth.

Details on this clone: The target antigen is unknown.

Measured with immunoSEQ multiplex PCR; TCRdb has only the in-frame clones, and not every one. Of hundreds of thousands of clones listed, roughly four fifths are singletons. Described treatment: about 20 received Ad26.COV2.S at low or high dose, single or two shots; 5 received placebo; per-sample allocation not given. Samples came from day 63 after the first vaccine or placebo injection. The input for sequencing was peripheral blood, taken in a trial of Ad26.COV2.S vaccine versus placebo. This clonotype was obtained from a person aged 18-65 years who received the Ad26.COV2.S COVID-19 vaccine or a placebo.

In DNA form, the CDR3 reads TGTGCCAGCAGCCGAGAGACAGGGGTCACAGATACGCAGTATTTT. Translation: CASSRETGVTDTQYF. The gene calls are TRBV14 and TRBJ2-3, with 8 nucleotides matching TRBD1. V dropped 4 bases and J dropped 2; count of bases not matched to a gene: 5. Germline V gene sequence: CDR1 SGHDN, CDR2 FVKESK. The CDR3 extends over 15 amino acids.